Each of the 2 T cell receptor beta chains below was sequenced from the same sample in a study of control samples from healthy donors and cancer patients. Repertoires were generated with immunoSEQ multiplex PCR, while TCRdb's copy carries only in-frame clones and drops some. The sample holds some 220,000 clones, 90% to 95% seen once. Sequenced material: blood. The receptors were sampled from a man aged 50 or older in good health.

V is TRBV5-1 and J is TRBJ1-2; weak D call: TRBD1 (6 bases). V was shortened by 4 bases and J by 4 bases, with 8 bases between the two germline ends. Germline assignment: CDR1 SGHRS and CDR2 YFSETQ. The CDR3 extends over 12 amino acids. The CDR3 nucleotides read TGCGCCAGCAGCCTGGACAGCTATGGCTACACCTTC. Translation gives CASSLDSYGYTF.

The V and J genes are TRBV15 and TRBJ1-1, with TRBD1 identical over 7 bases. Germline V lookup: CDR1 LNHNV, CDR2 YYDKDF (reference sequence). The CDR3 contains 16 residues. V shed 3 bases and J 4 bases; nucleotides not matched to a gene: 11. As DNA, the CDR3 is TGTGCCACCAGCAGGACAGGGTACCAGGAGGGCACTGAAGCTTTCTTT. Translated, it gives CATSRTGYQEGTEAFF. Looking up the rest from reference TRBV15 and TRBJ1-1 gives the full variable domain: DAMVIQNPRYQVTQFGKPVTLSCSQTLNHNVMYWYQQKSSQAPKLLFHYYDKDFNNEADTPDNFQSRRPNTSFCFLDIRSPGLGDTAMYLCATSRTGYQEGTEAFFGQGTRLTVV.